This T cell receptor beta chain comes out of a study of blood T cell repertoires in COVID-19. At the level of the study: Material from acute and convalescent COVID-19 was sourced from the United States, Italy and Spain.

Profiling relied on immunoSEQ multiplex PCR, and the TCRdb table lists in-frame clones only, not all of them. The sample yields under 200,000 clones, about 85% seen once. While infection was still active, Seattle patients were enrolled and then followed longitudinally. CDR3 length: 16 amino acids. V lost 4 bases and J lost 0, with 13 bases in between. CDR1 is LGHDT and CDR2 is YNNKEL in the germline V gene (reference sequence). Input material: peripheral blood. The receptor was derived from a woman in her 70s with COVID-19, enrolled during active disease. The genes are TRBV3-1 (or the pseudogene TRBV3-2) and TRBJ1-3; maybe TRBD1 (5 bases). CDR3 coding DNA: TGTGCCAGCAGCCCCTTGGGGGGGAGCTCTGGAAACACCATATATTTT. Its translation: CASSPLGGSSGNTIYF.